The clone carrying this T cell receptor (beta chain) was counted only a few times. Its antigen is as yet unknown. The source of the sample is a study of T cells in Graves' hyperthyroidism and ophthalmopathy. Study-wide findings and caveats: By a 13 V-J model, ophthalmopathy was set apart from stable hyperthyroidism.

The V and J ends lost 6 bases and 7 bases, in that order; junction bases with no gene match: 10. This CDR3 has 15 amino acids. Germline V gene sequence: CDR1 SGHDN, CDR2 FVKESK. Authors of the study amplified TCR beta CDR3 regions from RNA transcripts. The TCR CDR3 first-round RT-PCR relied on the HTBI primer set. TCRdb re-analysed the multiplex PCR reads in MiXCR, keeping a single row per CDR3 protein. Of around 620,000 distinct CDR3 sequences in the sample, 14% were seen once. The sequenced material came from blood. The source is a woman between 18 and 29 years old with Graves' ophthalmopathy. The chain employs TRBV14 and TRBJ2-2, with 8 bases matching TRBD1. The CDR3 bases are TGTGCCAGCAGACGGACAGGGAGGTTTGGCGGGGAGCTGTTTTTT. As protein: CASRRTGRFGGELFF.